In this sample, the clone carrying this T cell receptor (beta chain) turned up many times. Time point described: longitudinal time-point 2. The data stem from a study of neurological immune-mediated disorders. V was clipped by 0 bases and J by 4 bases, with 7 bases between them. There are 14 residues in the CDR3. By 5'RACE with 10-nucleotide random UMIs, the cDNA was made. TCRdb passed the 5' RACE reads through MiXCR, listing each CDR3 protein once. The sample lists over 55,000 distinct CDR3 sequences; roughly 10% were seen once. Sequences were obtained from PBMCs. This receptor was obtained from a man younger than 45 in good health. This sequence joins TRBV12-3 or TRBV12-4 and TRBJ1-5; D possibly corresponds to TRBD1 (5 bases). CDR3: CASSLANRNQPQHF. CDR3 bases: TGTGCCAGCAGTTTAGCAAACAGGAATCAGCCCCAGCATTTT.